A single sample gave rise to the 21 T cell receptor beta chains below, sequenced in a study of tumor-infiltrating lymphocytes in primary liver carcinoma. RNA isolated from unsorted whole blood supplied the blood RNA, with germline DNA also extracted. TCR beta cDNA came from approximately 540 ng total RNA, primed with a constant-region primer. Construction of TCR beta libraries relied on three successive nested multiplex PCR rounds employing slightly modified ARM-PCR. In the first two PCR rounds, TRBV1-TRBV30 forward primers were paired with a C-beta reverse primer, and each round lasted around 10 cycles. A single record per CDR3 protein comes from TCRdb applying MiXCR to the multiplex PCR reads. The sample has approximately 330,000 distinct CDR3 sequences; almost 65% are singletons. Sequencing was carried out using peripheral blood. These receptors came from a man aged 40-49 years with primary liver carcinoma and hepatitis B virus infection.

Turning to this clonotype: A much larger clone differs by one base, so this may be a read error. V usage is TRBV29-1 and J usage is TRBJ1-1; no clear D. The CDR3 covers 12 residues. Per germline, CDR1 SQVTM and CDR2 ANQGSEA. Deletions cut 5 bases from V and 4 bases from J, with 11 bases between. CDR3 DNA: TGCAGCGTTCTAGTCCCCGGCACTGAAGCTTTCTTT. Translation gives CSVLVPGTEAFF.

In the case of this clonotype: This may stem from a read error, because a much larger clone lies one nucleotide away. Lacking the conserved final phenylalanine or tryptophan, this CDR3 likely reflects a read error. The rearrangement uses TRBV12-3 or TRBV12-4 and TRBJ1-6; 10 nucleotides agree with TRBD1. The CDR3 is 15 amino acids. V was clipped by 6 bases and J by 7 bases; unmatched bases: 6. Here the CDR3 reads CASSPDRGWNSPLHS. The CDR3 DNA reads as TGTGCCAGCAGCCCGGACAGGGGGTGGAATTCACCCCTCCACTCT.

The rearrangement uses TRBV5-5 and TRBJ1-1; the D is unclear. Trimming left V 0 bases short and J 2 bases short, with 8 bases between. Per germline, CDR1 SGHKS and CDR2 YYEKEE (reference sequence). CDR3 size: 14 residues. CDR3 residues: CASSLVRVNTEAFF. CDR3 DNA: TGTGCCAGCAGCTTGGTACGGGTTAACACTGAAGCTTTCTTT.

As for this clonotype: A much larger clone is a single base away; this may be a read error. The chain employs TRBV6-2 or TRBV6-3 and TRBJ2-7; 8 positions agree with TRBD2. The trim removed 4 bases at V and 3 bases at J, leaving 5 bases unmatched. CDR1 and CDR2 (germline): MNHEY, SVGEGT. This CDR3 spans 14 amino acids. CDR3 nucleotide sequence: TGTGCCAGCAGTTTGGGACTAGGTCTCTACGAGCAGTACTTC. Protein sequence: CASSLGLGLYEQYF.

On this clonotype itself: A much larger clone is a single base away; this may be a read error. The CDR3 sequence is CASISRGDTEAFF. CDR3 DNA: TGTGCCAGCATCTCGAGGGGCGACACTGAAGCTTTCTTT. The chain employs TRBV6-6 and TRBJ1-1, with a tentative D call TRBD1 (5 bases). Germline CDR1 is MNHNY and CDR2 is SVGAGI (reference sequence). The V and J ends lost 7 bases and 3 bases respectively, with 12 bases between them. CDR3 length: 13 residues.

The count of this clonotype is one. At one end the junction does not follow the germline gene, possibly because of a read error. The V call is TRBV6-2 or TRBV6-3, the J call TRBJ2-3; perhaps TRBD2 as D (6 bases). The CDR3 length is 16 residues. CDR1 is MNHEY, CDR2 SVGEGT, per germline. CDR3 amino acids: CVSTRGRTLGGDTQYF. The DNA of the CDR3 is TGTGTCAGCACTCGAGGACGGACACTGGGGGGAGATACGCAGTATTTT.

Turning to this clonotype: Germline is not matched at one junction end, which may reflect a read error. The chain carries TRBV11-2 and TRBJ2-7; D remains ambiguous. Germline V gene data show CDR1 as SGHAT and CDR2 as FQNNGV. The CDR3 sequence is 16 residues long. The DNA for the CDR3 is TGTGCTAGCAGCTTAGTTTGGATCGAGAGATCCTACGAGCAGTACTTC. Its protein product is CASSLVWIERSYEQYF.

The CDR3 DNA reads as TGTGCCAGCAACTCAGCACCTAGCACAGATACGCAGTATTTT. This gives the protein CASNSAPSTDTQYF. The chain is built from TRBV11-2 and TRBJ2-3; no definite D call. This CDR3 spans 14 amino acids. Deletions cut 7 bases from V and 0 bases from J, with 11 bases between. Germline-derived CDR1 and CDR2 are SGHAT and FQNNGV. The complete variable domain, with remaining parts taken from reference TRBV11-2 and TRBJ2-3, reads EAGVAQSPRYKIIEKRQSVAFWCNPISGHATLYWYQQILGQGPKLLIQFQNNGVVDDSQLPKDRFSAERLKGVDSTLKIQPAKLEDSAVYLCASNSAPSTDTQYFGPGTRLTVL.

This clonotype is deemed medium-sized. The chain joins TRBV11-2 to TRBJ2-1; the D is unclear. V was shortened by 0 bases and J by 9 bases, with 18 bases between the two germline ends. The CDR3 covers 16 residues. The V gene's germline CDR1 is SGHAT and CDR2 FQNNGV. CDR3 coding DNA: TGTGCCAGCAGCTTAGATCTTGGGGTTACTTCCACTGAGCAGTTCTTC. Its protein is CASSLDLGVTSTEQFF.

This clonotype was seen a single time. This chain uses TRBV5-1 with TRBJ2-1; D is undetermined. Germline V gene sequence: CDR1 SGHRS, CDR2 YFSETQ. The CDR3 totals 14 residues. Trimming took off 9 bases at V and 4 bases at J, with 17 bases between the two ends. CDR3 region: CANSSQQTYNEQFF. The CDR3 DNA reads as TGCGCCAACAGTTCCCAACAAACTTACAATGAGCAGTTCTTC.

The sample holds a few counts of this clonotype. The CDR3 nucleotides are TGTGCCAGCAGCCAAGATTCGCGCTCTGGGGCCAACGTCCTGACTTTC. The encoded protein is CASSQDSRSGANVLTF. The chain links TRBV14 to TRBJ2-6; no clear D gene. Looked up from germline, CDR1 is SGHDN and CDR2 is FVKESK. Trimming removed 0 bases from V and 0 bases from J, with 6 bases in between. This CDR3 has 16 amino acids.

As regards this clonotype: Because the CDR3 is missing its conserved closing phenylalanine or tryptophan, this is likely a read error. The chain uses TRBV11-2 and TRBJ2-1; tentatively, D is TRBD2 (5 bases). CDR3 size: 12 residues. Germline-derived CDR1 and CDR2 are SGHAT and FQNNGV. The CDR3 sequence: CASNLVLAEQFI. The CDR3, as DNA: TGTGCCAGCAACTTAGTTCTAGCCGAGCAGTTCATC.

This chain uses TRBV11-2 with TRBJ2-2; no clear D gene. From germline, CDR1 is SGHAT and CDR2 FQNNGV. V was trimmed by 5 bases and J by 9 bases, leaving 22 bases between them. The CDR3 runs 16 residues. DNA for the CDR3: TGTGCCAGCAGCGATAGATGGAATCGGCGGTCCTGGGAGCTGTTTTTT. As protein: CASSDRWNRRSWELFF.

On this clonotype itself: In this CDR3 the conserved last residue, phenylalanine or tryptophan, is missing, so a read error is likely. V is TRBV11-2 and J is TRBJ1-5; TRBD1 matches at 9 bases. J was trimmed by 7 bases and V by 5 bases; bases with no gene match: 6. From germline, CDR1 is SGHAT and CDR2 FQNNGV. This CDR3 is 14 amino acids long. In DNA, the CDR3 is TGTGCCAGCAGCCTAGGACAGGGGAAGCAGCCCCAGCATTCT. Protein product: CASSLGQGKQPQHS.

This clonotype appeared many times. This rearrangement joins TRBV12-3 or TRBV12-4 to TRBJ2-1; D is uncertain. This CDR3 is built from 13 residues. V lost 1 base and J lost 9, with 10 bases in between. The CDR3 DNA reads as TGTGCCAGCAGTTTAGTTACGGGCAGTGAGCAGTTCTTC. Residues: CASSLVTGSEQFF.

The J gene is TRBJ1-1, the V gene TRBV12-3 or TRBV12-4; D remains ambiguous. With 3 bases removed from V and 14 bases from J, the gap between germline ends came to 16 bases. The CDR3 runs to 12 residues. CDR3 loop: CASSLVVVTAFF. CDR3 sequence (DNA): TGTGCCAGCAGTTTGGTGGTGGTGACGGCATTCTTT.

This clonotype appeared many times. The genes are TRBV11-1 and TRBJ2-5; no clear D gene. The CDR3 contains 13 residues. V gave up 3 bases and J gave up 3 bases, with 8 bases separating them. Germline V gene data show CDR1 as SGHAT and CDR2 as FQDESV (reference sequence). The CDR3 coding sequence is TGTGCCAGCAGCTTGGCGGAGAAAGAGACCCAGTACTTC. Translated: CASSLAEKETQYF.

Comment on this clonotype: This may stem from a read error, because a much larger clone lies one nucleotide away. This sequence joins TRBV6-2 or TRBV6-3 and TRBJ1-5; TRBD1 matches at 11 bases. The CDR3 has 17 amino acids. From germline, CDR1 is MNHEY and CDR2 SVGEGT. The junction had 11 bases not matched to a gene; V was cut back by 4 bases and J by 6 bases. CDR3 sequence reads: CASSFPGQGVMVQPQHF. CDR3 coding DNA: TGTGCCAGCAGTTTTCCGGGACAGGGGGTTATGGTTCAGCCCCAGCATTTT.

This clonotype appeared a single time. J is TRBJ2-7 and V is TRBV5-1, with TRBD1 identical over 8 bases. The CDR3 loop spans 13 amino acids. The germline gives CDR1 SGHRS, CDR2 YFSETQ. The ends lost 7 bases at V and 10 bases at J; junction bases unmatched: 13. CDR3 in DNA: TGCGCCAGCCGAGGACAGGGTAGGCTCGATCAGTACTTC. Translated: CASRGQGRLDQYF.

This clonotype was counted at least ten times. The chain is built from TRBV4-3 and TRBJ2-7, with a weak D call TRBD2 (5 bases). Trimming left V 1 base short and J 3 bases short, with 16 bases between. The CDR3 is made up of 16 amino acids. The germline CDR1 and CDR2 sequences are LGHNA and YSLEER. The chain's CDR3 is CASSQGSLGTIYEQYF. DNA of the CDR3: TGCGCCAGCAGCCAAGGGTCACTAGGAACTATCTACGAGCAGTACTTC.

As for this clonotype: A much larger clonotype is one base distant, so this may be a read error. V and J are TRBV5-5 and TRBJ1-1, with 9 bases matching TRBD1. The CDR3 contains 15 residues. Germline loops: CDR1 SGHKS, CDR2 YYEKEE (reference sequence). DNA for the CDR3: TGTGCCAGCAGCAAAACGGGGGACAGGGACACTGAAGCTTCCTTT. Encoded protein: CASSKTGDRDTEASF. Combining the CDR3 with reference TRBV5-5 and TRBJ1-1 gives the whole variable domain DAGVTQSPTHLIKTRGQQVTLRCSPISGHKSVSWYQQVLGQGPQFIFQYYEKEERGRGNFPDRFSARQFPNYSSELNVNALLLGDSALYLCASSKTGDRDTEASFGQGTRLTVV.